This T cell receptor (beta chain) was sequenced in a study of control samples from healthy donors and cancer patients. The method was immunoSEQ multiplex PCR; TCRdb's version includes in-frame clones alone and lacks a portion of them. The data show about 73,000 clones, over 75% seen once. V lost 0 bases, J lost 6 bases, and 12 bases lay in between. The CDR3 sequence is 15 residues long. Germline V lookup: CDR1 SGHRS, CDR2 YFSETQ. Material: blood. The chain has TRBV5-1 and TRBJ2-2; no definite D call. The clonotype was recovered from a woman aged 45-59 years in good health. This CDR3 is CASSLAPGKAGELFF. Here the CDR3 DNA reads TGCGCCAGCAGCTTGGCGCCAGGTAAAGCCGGGGAGCTGTTTTTT.